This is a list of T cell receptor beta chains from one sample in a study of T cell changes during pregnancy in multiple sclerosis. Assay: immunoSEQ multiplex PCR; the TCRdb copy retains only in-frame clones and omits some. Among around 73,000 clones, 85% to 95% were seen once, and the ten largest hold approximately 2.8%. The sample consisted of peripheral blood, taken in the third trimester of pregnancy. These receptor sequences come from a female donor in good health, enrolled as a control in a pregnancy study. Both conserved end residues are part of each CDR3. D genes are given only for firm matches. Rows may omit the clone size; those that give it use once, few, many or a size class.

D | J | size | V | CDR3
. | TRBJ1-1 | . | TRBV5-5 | CASSFPGIPEAFF
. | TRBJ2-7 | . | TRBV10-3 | CAISERGIGHEQYF
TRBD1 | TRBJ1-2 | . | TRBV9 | CASSIGTGDYGYTF
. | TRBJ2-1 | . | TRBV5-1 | CASSKWSGSSYNEQFF
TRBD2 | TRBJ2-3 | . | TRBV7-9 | CASSKLAGGTDTQYF
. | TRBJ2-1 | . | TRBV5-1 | CASSLVPRRGNEQFF
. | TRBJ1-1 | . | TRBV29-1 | CSAGNRVRTEAFF
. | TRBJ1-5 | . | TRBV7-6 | CASSLASPNTGIDQPQHF
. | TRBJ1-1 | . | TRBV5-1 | CASSVVGRNTEAFF
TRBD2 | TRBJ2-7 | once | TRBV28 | CASSSRGGGGTYEQYF
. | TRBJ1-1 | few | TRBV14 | CASSQETPAGAFF